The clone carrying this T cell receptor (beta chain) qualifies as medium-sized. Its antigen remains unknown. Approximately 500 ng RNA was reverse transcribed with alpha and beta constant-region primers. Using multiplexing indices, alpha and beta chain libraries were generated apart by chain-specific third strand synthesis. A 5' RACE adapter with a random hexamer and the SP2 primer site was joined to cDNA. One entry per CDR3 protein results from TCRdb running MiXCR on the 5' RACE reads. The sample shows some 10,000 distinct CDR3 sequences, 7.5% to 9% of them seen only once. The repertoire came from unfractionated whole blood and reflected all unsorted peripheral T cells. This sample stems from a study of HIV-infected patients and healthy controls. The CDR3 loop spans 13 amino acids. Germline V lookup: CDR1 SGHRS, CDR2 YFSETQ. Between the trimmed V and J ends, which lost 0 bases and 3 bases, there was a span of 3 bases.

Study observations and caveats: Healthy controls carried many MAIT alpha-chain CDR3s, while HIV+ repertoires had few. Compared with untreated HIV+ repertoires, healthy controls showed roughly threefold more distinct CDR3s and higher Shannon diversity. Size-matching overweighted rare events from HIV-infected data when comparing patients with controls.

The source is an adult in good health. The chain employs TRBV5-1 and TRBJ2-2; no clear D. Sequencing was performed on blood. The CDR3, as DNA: TGCGCCAGCAGCTTGGGTTACACCGGGGAGCTGTTTTTT. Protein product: CASSLGYTGELFF.